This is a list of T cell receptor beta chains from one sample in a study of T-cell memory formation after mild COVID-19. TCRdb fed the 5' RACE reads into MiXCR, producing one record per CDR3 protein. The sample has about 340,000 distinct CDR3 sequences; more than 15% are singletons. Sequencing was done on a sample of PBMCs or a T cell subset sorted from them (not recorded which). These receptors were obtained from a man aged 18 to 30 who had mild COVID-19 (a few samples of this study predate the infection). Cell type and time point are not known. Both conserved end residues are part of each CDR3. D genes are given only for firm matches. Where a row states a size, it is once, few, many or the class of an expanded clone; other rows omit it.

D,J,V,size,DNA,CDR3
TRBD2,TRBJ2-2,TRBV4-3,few,TGCGCCAGCAGCCAAGTCGGGACTAGTCGTTCCGCCGGGGAGCTGTTTTTT,CASSQVGTSRSAGELFF
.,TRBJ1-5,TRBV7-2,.,TGTGCCAGCAGCTTAGGCGAGGGGAAGACCCAGCATTTT,CASSLGEGKTQHF
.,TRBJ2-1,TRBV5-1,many,TGCGCCAGCAGCTTTGACGGGTCCCCCTACAATGAGCAGTTCTTC,CASSFDGSPYNEQFF
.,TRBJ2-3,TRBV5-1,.,TGCGCCAGCAGCTTGCGGGGGCAAGATACGCAGTATTTT,CASSLRGQDTQYF
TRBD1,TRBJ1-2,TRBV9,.,TGTGCCAGCAGCGGAACCGGGACAGGGTTTGGCTACACCTTC,CASSGTGTGFGYTF
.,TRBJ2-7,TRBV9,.,TGTGCCAGCAGCGTACAGGGTTTCGGCGAGCAGTACTTC,CASSVQGFGEQYF
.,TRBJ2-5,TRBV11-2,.,TGTGCCAGCAGCTTATTCTCCTGGCTAGACGGGGCAACGGAGACCCAGTACTTC,CASSLFSWLDGATETQYF
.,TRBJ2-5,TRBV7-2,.,TGTGCCAGCAGCTTAGGGGCGAGGGGGTTTAGGGAGACCCAGTACTTC,CASSLGARGFRETQYF
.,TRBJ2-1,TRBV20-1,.,TGCAGTGCTAGGACGGACAGAACTTACAATGAGCAGTTCTTC,CSARTDRTYNEQFF
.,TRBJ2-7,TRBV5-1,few,TGCGCCAGCAGCCTCCGTTCTTCGAGTGACGAGCAGTACTTC,CASSLRSSSDEQYF
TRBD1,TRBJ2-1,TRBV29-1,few,TGCAGCGTTGATGTATCCAGGGGGAATGAGCAGTTCTTC,CSVDVSRGNEQFF
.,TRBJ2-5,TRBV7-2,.,TGTGCCAGCAACTCCCCGGGACATCCCTCCCAAGAGACCCAGTACTTC,CASNSPGHPSQETQYF
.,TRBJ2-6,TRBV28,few,TGTGCCAGCTGGGGTCCTGGGGCTGGGGCCAACGTCCTGACTTTC,CASWGPGAGANVLTF
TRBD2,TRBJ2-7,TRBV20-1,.,TGCAGTGCTAGAGATCAACTAGCGACAGCCTACGAGCAGTACTTC,CSARDQLATAYEQYF
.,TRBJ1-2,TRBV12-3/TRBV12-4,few,TGTGCCAGCAGCCGACAGGTCCCCGGCTACACCTTC,CASSRQVPGYTF
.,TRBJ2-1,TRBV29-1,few,TGCAGCGTTGTATCGGCATATTCAGAACCTGAGCAGTTCTTC,CSVVSAYSEPEQFF
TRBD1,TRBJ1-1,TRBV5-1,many,TGCGCCAGCAGCCTGCGGACAGGGGGCACTGAAGCTTTCTTT,CASSLRTGGTEAFF
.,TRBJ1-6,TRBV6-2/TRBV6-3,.,TGTGCCAGCAGTTACTCGTCTCTTACCGGGGGCCTCCACTTT,CASSYSSLTGGLHF
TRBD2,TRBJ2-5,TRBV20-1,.,TGCAGTGCTAGTTGGACTAGCGGGGGAGAGACCCAGTACTTC,CSASWTSGGETQYF
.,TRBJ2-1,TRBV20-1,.,TGCAGTGCTAGACGAACCACTAGCATGAATGAGCAGTTCTTC,CSARRTTSMNEQFF
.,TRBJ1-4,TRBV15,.,TGTGCCACCAGCGGCGGGACACTTCTAGGAGAAAAACTGTTTTTT,CATSGGTLLGEKLFF
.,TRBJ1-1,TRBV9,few,TGTGCCAGCAGCGTAGGGGGGGCAGACACTGAAGCTTTCTTT,CASSVGGADTEAFF
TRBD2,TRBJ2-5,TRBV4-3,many,TGCGCCAGCAGCCAAGGAGTAGCGGGGGGCGGAGAGACCCAGTACTTC,CASSQGVAGGGETQYF
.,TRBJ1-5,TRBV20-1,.,TGCAGTGCTAGTCAGGTTGGCAGGGGCCTGCTCCAGCCCCAGCATTTT,CSASQVGRGLLQPQHF
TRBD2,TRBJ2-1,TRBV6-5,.,TGTGCCAGCAGTTACTCCGGACTAGCGGGGCCAAGCTACAATGAGCAGTTCTTC,CASSYSGLAGPSYNEQFF
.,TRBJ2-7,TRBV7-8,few,TGTGCCAGCAGCTTTCCGGTGGGTCGCCACGAGCAGTACTTC,CASSFPVGRHEQYF
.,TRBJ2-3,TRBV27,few,TGTGCCAGCAGTGGGACGCAATCACCTAGCACAGATACGCAGTATTTT,CASSGTQSPSTDTQYF
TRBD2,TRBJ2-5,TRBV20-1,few,TGCAGTGCTAGAGACCCGAGGACTAGCGGCCAAGAGACCCAGTACTTC,CSARDPRTSGQETQYF
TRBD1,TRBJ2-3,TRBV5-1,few,TGCGCCAGCAGCCTTTACAGGGGGCTGGATACGCAGTATTTT,CASSLYRGLDTQYF
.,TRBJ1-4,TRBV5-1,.,TGCGCCAGCAGCTTATACGGACAGAATGAAAAACTGTTTTTT,CASSLYGQNEKLFF
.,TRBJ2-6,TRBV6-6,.,TGTGCCAGCAGCCCCTCCGGGAGAACTGGGGCCAACGTCCTGACTTTC,CASSPSGRTGANVLTF
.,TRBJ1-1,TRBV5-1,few,TGCGCCAGCAGCTTCCGGGCGCCGGGCACTGAAGCTTTCTTT,CASSFRAPGTEAFF
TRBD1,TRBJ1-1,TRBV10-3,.,TGTGCCATCGGGTCGGGACAGGGAAAGGAAAGGAGCACTGAAGCTTTCTTT,CAIGSGQGKERSTEAFF
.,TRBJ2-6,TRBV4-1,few,TGCGCCAGCAGCCGAGGACAGTTCTCTGGGGCCAACGTCCTGACTTTC,CASSRGQFSGANVLTF
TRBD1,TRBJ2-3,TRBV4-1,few,TGCGCCAGCAGCCGTGGACAGGGAGGCACAGATACGCAGTATTTT,CASSRGQGGTDTQYF
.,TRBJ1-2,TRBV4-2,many,TGTGCCAGCAGCCCCGGAATGACTTTGGGTGGCTACACCTTC,CASSPGMTLGGYTF
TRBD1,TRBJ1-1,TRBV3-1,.,TGTGCCAGCAGCCCAGTAACAGGGGCGCCAGGGACTGAAGCTTTCTTT,CASSPVTGAPGTEAFF
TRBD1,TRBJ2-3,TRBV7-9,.,TGTGCCAGCAGCTCAAGAGGTCGGGACAGGGGGCGATTTGGCACAGATACGCAGTATTTT,CASSSRGRDRGRFGTDTQYF
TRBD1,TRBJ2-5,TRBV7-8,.,TGTGCCAGCAGCTCGCGGACAGGGACGAGGACCCAGTACTTC,CASSSRTGTRTQYF
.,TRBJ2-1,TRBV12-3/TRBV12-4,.,TGTGCCAGCAGTTTAAGGGCAGGGGGGACTAATGAGCAGTTCTTC,CASSLRAGGTNEQFF
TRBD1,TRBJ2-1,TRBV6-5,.,TGTGCCAGCAGTTACCGGGACAGGGTACAGCATGAGCAGTTCTTC,CASSYRDRVQHEQFF
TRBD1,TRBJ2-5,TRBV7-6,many,TGTGCCAGCAGCTTAGAATCCCAGGGGGCTGGGGAGACCCAGTACTTC,CASSLESQGAGETQYF
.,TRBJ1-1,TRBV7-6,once,TGTGCCAGCAGCCCCTATGATAACACTGAAGCTTTCTTT,CASSPYDNTEAFF
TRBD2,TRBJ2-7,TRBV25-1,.,TGTGCCAGCAACCTAGCGGGGATTTACGAGCAGTACTTC,CASNLAGIYEQYF
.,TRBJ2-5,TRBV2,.,TGTGCCAGCAGTGAAGAGGGTTTCGGAGAGACCCAGTACTTC,CASSEEGFGETQYF
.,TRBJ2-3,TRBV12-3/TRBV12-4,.,TGTGCCAGCAGTTTAGCGGGGGGGCTACAGTATTTT,CASSLAGGLQYF
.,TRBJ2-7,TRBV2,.,TGTGCCAGCACGGGAGTCTTGGGCACTTTGGTTTACGAGCAGTACTTC,CASTGVLGTLVYEQYF
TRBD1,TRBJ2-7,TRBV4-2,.,TGTGCCAGCAGCCCCCAGGGGGTAAGCGAGCAGTACTTC,CASSPQGVSEQYF
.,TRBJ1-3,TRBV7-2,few,TGTGCCACGGCGGACGATTCCGGACGGCGAAACACCATATATTTT,CATADDSGRRNTIYF
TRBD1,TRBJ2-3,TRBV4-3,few,TGCGCCAGCAGCCATCCGGGACAGGGGCCAGATACGCAGTATTTT,CASSHPGQGPDTQYF
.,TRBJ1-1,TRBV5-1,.,TGCGCCAGCAGCTTGGACCCAAACGGGGTCACTGAAGCTTTCTTT,CASSLDPNGVTEAFF
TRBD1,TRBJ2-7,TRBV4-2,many,TGTGCCAGCAGCCAAGGAATGAGGGGGCTAGGCGAGCAGTACTTC,CASSQGMRGLGEQYF